The 32 T cell receptor beta chains in this list originate from one sample, sequenced in a study of blood T cell repertoires in COVID-19. Profiling relied on immunoSEQ multiplex PCR, and the TCRdb table lists in-frame clones only, not all of them. The sample holds 150,000 or so clones; around 93% are singletons and the top ten take roughly 4.8%. Sample: peripheral blood. The receptors originated from a woman between 45 and 60 years old with acute or convalescent COVID-19.

The gene calls are TRBV3-1 (or the pseudogene TRBV3-2) and TRBJ2-7; the D gene is possibly TRBD1 (5 bases). The CDR3 length is 15 residues. The ends were cut back, 1 base at V and 1 base at J, with 11 bases in the middle. Germline V gene lookup returns CDR1 LGHDT and CDR2 YNNKEL (reference sequence). The CDR3 DNA reads TGTGCCAGCAGCCAAGGCAGGGCTTTATCCTACGAGCAGTACTTC. This translates into CASSQGRALSYEQYF.

This rearrangement joins TRBV28 to TRBJ2-7; TRBD1 matches 10 bases. The V gene's germline CDR1 is MDHEN and CDR2 SYDVKM. The CDR3 length is 16 residues. V shed 6 bases and J 0 bases; nucleotides not matched to a gene: 8. The CDR3 region is CASRPRDRGYSYEQYF. The CDR3 nucleotides read TGTGCCAGCAGACCCCGGGACAGGGGATACTCCTACGAGCAGTACTTC.

CDR3 nucleotide sequence: TGTGCCAGCAGTTTTTACCCGGGGGGGACCGGGGAGCTGTTTTTT. This encodes CASSFYPGGTGELFF. The chain carries TRBV27 and TRBJ2-2; 8 bases line up with TRBD2. The germline gives CDR1 MNHEY, CDR2 SMNVEV (reference sequence). The CDR3 runs to 15 residues. Trimming cost V 3 bases and J 5 bases; bases outside gene matches: 5.

V gene TRBV7-2 combines with J gene TRBJ1-1; maybe TRBD1 (5 bases). The CDR3 consists of 14 residues. Trimming shortened V by 4 bases and J by 4 bases, and 13 bases separated the two germline ends. The germline gives CDR1 SGHTA, CDR2 FQGNSA. Written as DNA, the CDR3 is TGTGCCAGCAGCTCACTACGGGGGGGCACTGAAGCTTTCTTT. Protein sequence: CASSSLRGGTEAFF.

The rearrangement links TRBV4-3 to TRBJ1-3, with 8 bases lining up with TRBD1. CDR1 is LGHNA, CDR2 YSLEER, per germline. V dropped 4 bases and J dropped 3; count of bases not matched to a gene: 8. CDR3 length: 16 amino acids. The CDR3 DNA is TGCGCCAGCAGCCGAACTTTGACAGGGGATGGAAACACCATATATTTT. It codes for CASSRTLTGDGNTIYF.

The genes are TRBV7-5 and TRBJ2-7; the tabulated D call, TRBD1, remains unverified against the DNA. TRBV7-5 counts as a pseudogene. CDR3 length equals 13 residues. CDR3 DNA: TGTGCCAGAAGCGCCAAGGTGAACAGGTCCCAGTACTTC. Amino acids: CARSAKVNRSQYF.

The rearrangement links TRBV7-8 to TRBJ1-1, with D maybe TRBD1 (5 bases). Germline V gene data show CDR1 as SGHVS and CDR2 as FQNEAQ. This CDR3 region has 14 residues. Between the trimmed V and J ends, which lost 6 bases and 3 bases, there was a span of 14 bases. CDR3 DNA sequence: TGTGCCAGCAGTCTCAGAAGGGGATACACTGAAGCTTTCTTT. Amino acid sequence: CASSLRRGYTEAFF.

V is TRBV7-9 and J is TRBJ2-7; maybe TRBD2 (6 bases). Per the germline V gene, CDR1 is SEHNR and CDR2 is FQNEAQ (reference sequence). There are 16 residues in the CDR3. Trimming pared 1 base from V and 4 bases from J, leaving 17 bases between. CDR3 sequence reads: CASSLGGSGEWYEQYF. CDR3 in DNA: TGTGCCAGCAGCTTAGGTGGTTCGGGGGAGTGGTACGAGCAGTACTTC.

The chain is built from TRBV30 and TRBJ1-4, with D possibly being TRBD1 (6 bases). There are 15 residues in the CDR3. V lost 3 bases and J lost 4, with 15 bases in between. Germline V CDR1 and CDR2: GTSNPN, SVGIG (reference sequence). CDR3 in DNA: TGTGCCTGGAGGCGGACAGCCCAGGATAATGAAAAACTGTTTTTT. Translating gives CAWRRTAQDNEKLFF.

The V call is TRBV7-2, the J call TRBJ2-7; 7 positions match TRBD2. The V gene's germline CDR1 is SGHTA and CDR2 FQGNSA. The length of the CDR3 is 15 residues. The J segment lost 5 bases and the V segment lost 4 bases, leaving 11 bases of the junction unmatched. The CDR3 DNA reads as TGTGCCAGCAGCTCTTGGGGCGGGAGTACCAACGAGCAGTACTTC. The encoded protein is CASSSWGGSTNEQYF.

The genes are TRBV28 and TRBJ2-1; 8 bases are shared with TRBD2. V was pared by 4 bases and J by 2 bases, with 7 bases of the junction left unmatched. The CDR3 is 16 residues long. Germline lookup yields CDR1 MDHEN and CDR2 SYDVKM. CDR3 sequence reads: CASSSPREATYNEQFF. The CDR3, as DNA: TGTGCCAGCAGTTCTCCGCGGGAGGCTACCTACAATGAGCAGTTCTTC.

The chain links TRBV29-1 to TRBJ1-6; D gene unclear. V lost 6 bases and J 10 bases, leaving 16 bases between the germline ends. The CDR3 is 13 residues long. CDR1 SQVTM and CDR2 ANQGSEA come from the germline V gene. As DNA, the CDR3 is TGCAGCGTCCAAGCGGGGTTTGAGTCACCCCTCCACTTT. This sequence encodes CSVQAGFESPLHF. Filled out from reference TRBV29-1 and TRBJ1-6, the complete variable domain reads SAVISQKPSRDICQRGTSLTIQCQVDSQVTMMFWYRQQPGQSLTLIATANQGSEATYESGFVIDKFPISRPNLTFSTLTVSNMSPEDSSIYLCSVQAGFESPLHFGNGTRLTVT.

This chain uses TRBV28 with TRBJ2-2; D gene ambiguous. With 1 base removed from V and 6 bases from J, the gap between germline ends came to 9 bases. The CDR3 totals 14 residues. CDR1 and CDR2 from the germline V gene are MDHEN and SYDVKM. The CDR3 coding sequence is TGTGCCAGCAGTTTATCCTCGGGTTCCGGGGAGCTGTTTTTT. As protein: CASSLSSGSGELFF.

The CDR3 nucleotides read TGCGCCAGCAGCCAAGATACCGGGACAGGGGGTAATCAAGCTTTCTTT. Its protein is CASSQDTGTGGNQAFF. This chain joins TRBV4-3 and TRBJ1-1, with 11 bases fitting TRBD1. This CDR3 has 16 residues. The V segment lost 0 bases and the J segment 9 bases; nucleotides outside the gene matches: 9. The germline CDR1 and CDR2 sequences are LGHNA and YSLEER.

This chain connects TRBV18 to TRBJ1-6; D is perhaps TRBD1 (5 bases). Trimming stripped 3 bases from V and 10 bases from J, with 13 bases between. The CDR3 sequence is 14 residues long. CDR1 KGHSH and CDR2 LQKENI come from the germline V gene. CDR3 region: CASSPLLTDSPLHF. For the CDR3, the DNA is TGTGCCAGCTCACCCCTTCTGACAGACTCACCCCTCCACTTT.

The rearrangement links TRBV7-9 to TRBJ2-3; D unresolved. The V end lost 5 bases, the J end lost 2 bases, and 8 bases lay between the germline ends. CDR1 is SEHNR, CDR2 FQNEAQ, per germline (reference sequence). The CDR3 runs 13 residues. CDR3 sequence: CASSTEDTDTQYF. In DNA form, the CDR3 reads TGTGCCAGCAGCACCGAGGACACAGATACGCAGTATTTT.

This clone came up once. This sequence joins TRBV4-3 and TRBJ2-5; 8 bases agree with TRBD1. The CDR3 extends over 15 amino acids. Trimming cost V 0 bases and J 4 bases; bases outside gene matches: 4. Germline CDR1 reads LGHNA; CDR2 reads YSLEER. CDR3 region: CASSQEQGGGETQYF. The DNA of the CDR3 is TGCGCCAGCAGCCAAGAACAGGGGGGAGGAGAGACCCAGTACTTC.

This clone was detected once. This CDR3 reads CASSQDDRGISPLHF. The CDR3 DNA is TGCGCCAGCAGCCAAGATGACAGGGGGATTTCACCCCTCCACTTT. J is TRBJ1-6 and V is TRBV5-1; 9 nucleotides agree with TRBD1. Germline assignment: CDR1 SGHRS and CDR2 YFSETQ. With 4 bases clipped from V and 9 bases from J, the junction kept 8 bases outside the gene matches. The CDR3 contains 15 residues. The variable domain in full, completed from reference TRBV5-1 and TRBJ1-6, reads KAGVTQTPRYLIKTRGQQVTLSCSPISGHRSVSWYQQTPGQGLQFLFEYFSETQRNKGNFPGRFSGRQFSNSRSEMNVSTLELGDSALYLCASSQDDRGISPLHFGNGTRLTVT.

The rearrangement links TRBV30 to TRBJ1-2, with TRBD1 as a possible D gene (6 bases). Germline V gene sequence: CDR1 GTSNPN, CDR2 SVGIG (reference sequence). Trimming shortened V by 3 bases and J by 2 bases, and 16 bases separated the two germline ends. This CDR3 contains 15 residues. In DNA form, the CDR3 reads TGTGCCTGGAGAGGGGGGGGCCTTATAAACTATGGCTACACCTTC. Protein sequence: CAWRGGGLINYGYTF.

The V and J genes are TRBV4-1 and TRBJ1-2; D is unclear. CDR3 length: 15 amino acids. V dropped 4 bases and J dropped 3 bases, with 15 bases sitting between them. Germline assignment: CDR1 MGHRA and CDR2 YSYEKL. The CDR3 reads CASSPIRGADYGYTF. In DNA form, the CDR3 reads TGCGCCAGCAGCCCTATCCGGGGTGCGGACTATGGCTACACCTTC.

The chain has TRBV18 and TRBJ2-2; D gene ambiguous. V lost 1 base and J 3 bases, leaving 6 bases between the germline ends. This CDR3 is 14 amino acids long. From germline, CDR1 is KGHSH and CDR2 LQKENI. CDR3 loop: CASSPLEYTGELFF. CDR3 DNA sequence: TGTGCCAGCTCACCACTAGAATACACCGGGGAGCTGTTTTTT.

This chain connects TRBV3-1 (or the pseudogene TRBV3-2) to TRBJ2-3, with D perhaps TRBD1 (5 bases). The CDR3 runs 15 residues. Per germline, CDR1 LGHDT and CDR2 YNNKEL (reference sequence). Trimming pared 3 bases from V and 1 base from J, leaving 11 bases between. The CDR3 nucleotides read TGTGCCAGCAGCCAGACAACAGGAGGCACAGATACGCAGTATTTT. Encoded protein: CASSQTTGGTDTQYF.

The genes are TRBV7-2 and TRBJ1-6; the match to TRBD1 covers 8 bases. Per the germline V gene, CDR1 is SGHTA and CDR2 is FQGNSA. V shed 3 bases, J shed 10 bases, and the junction held 8 bases outside the gene matches. This CDR3 region has 15 residues. For the CDR3, the DNA is TGTGCCAGCAGCTTCGTCGGACAGGGTGCGTCACCCCTCCACTTT. Protein sequence: CASSFVGQGASPLHF.

The V and J genes are TRBV6-5 and TRBJ1-3; D might be TRBD1 (5 bases). CDR3 length equals 15 residues. Between the trimmed V and J ends, which lost 6 bases and 0 bases, there was a span of 12 bases. CDR1 is MNHEY and CDR2 is SVGAGI in the germline V gene. The CDR3, as DNA: TGTGCCAGCAGAGACAAGACAGACTCTGGAAACACCATATATTTT. Encoded protein: CASRDKTDSGNTIYF.

V is TRBV9 and J is TRBJ1-3; D may be TRBD1 (5 bases). Trimming took 1 base from V and 3 from J, leaving 17 bases between them. Germline V gives CDR1 SGDLS, CDR2 YYNGEE. This CDR3 region has 17 residues. CDR3 bases: TGTGCCAGCAGCGTAACCGCGGGGCAGCTAAGTGGAAACACCATATATTTT. Translation: CASSVTAGQLSGNTIYF.

The genes are TRBV2 and TRBJ2-4, with D hard to call. Per the germline V gene, CDR1 is SNHLY and CDR2 is FYNNEI. Trimming took off 4 bases at V and 8 bases at J, with 12 bases between the two ends. The CDR3 is 13 residues long. The CDR3 bases are TGTGCCAGCAGTGCACTTAAATTTGACATTCAGTACTTC. Protein: CASSALKFDIQYF.

The V gene is TRBV6-5, the J gene TRBJ1-6; D not certain. Per germline, CDR1 MNHEY and CDR2 SVGAGI. Trimming removed 4 bases from V and 7 bases from J, with 5 bases in between. This CDR3 has 12 residues. As DNA, the CDR3 is TGTGCCAGCAGTTCTAACAATTCACCCCTCCACTTT. Its translation: CASSSNNSPLHF.

The chain carries TRBV18 and TRBJ2-7; D gene ambiguous. V lost 1 base and J 5 bases, leaving 12 bases between the germline ends. CDR1 is KGHSH and CDR2 is LQKENI in the germline V gene. CDR3 length equals 14 residues. CDR3 protein: CASSPLTTAHEQYF. The CDR3 DNA reads as TGTGCCAGCTCACCACTTACCACTGCCCACGAGCAGTACTTC.

This clone was seen once. This CDR3 is CASSRTGVDGELFF. In DNA form, the CDR3 reads TGTGCCAGCAGCAGGACAGGGGTCGACGGGGAGCTGTTTTTT. V gene TRBV11-3 combines with J gene TRBJ2-2; 9 nucleotides line up with TRBD1. Germline V gene sequence: CDR1 SGHNT, CDR2 YENEEA. Losses at the gene ends were 5 bases for V and 7 bases for J; bases not matched to a gene: 5. This CDR3 region has 14 residues. Complete variable domain (other parts from reference TRBV11-3 and TRBJ2-2): EAGVVQSPRYKIIEKKQPVAFWCNPISGHNTLYWYLQNLGQGPELLIRYENEEAVDDSQLPKDRFSAERLKGVDSTLKIQPAELGDSAVYLCASSRTGVDGELFFGEGSRLTVL.

The V call is TRBV4-3, the J call TRBJ1-5; D unresolved. CDR1 LGHNA and CDR2 YSLEER come from the germline V gene. V was pared by 4 bases and J by 5 bases, with 15 bases between. There are 15 residues in the CDR3. The CDR3 DNA reads as TGCGCCAGCAGCCCTTCCTTCTCTCAGGATCAGCCCCAGCATTTT. Translation gives CASSPSFSQDQPQHF.

The chain combines TRBV5-1 with TRBJ2-1; 9 nucleotides align to TRBD2. CDR3 size: 15 residues. Unmatched junction bases numbered 2, after V lost 2 bases and J lost 2 bases. The germline V gene encodes CDR1 SGHRS and CDR2 YFSETQ. The CDR3 nucleotides read TGCGCCAGCAGCTTCGCGGGGGGGCCCTACAATGAGCAGTTCTTC. Amino acid sequence: CASSFAGGPYNEQFF.

This clone was seen a handful of times. V gene TRBV28 combines with J gene TRBJ2-1; TRBD2 aligns across 9 bases. CDR3 length equals 14 residues. The V gene's germline CDR1 is MDHEN and CDR2 SYDVKM. Germline trimming cut 11 bases from V and 1 base from J; bases unmatched to any gene: 6. The CDR3 spells CASSTSGSYNEQFF. CDR3 nucleotide sequence: TGTGCCTCCTCAACTAGCGGGTCCTACAATGAGCAGTTCTTC.